Listed below are T cell receptor beta chains from one sample, sequenced in a study of cytomegalovirus exposure and HLA in healthy donors. Some clones are missing from TCRdb's copy, which holds only in-frame ones; the method was immunoSEQ multiplex PCR. The sample has approximately 170,000 clones; 76% are singletons. Input material: PBMCs. The receptor set was obtained from a female donor in good health and CMV-seronegative. Both conserved end residues are part of each CDR3. The D gene is left open where the match is weak. Not every row has a clone size; where given, it reads once, few, many or a size class.

d_gene,j_gene,abundance,v_gene,CDR3aa,CDR3nt
-,TRBJ1-5,-,TRBV7-9,CASSLAPAGDGNQPQHF,TGTGCCAGCAGCTTGGCGCCAGCGGGTGACGGCAATCAGCCCCAGCATTTT
-,TRBJ2-1,-,TRBV2,CASSGLEGGRVEQFF,TGTGCCAGCAGTGGCTTGGAGGGAGGTAGGGTTGAGCAGTTCTTC
-,TRBJ2-7,-,TRBV10-3,CAISPHLEGEQYF,TGTGCCATCAGCCCGCACCTTGAGGGCGAGCAGTACTTC
TRBD2,TRBJ2-7,-,TRBV27,CASSLTSGGRYEQYF,TGTGCCAGCAGTCTAACTAGCGGGGGGCGGTACGAGCAGTACTTC
-,TRBJ1-2,-,TRBV2,CASTYITGYTF,TGTGCCAGCACCTATATTACGGGCTACACCTTC
-,TRBJ2-1,-,TRBV29-1,CSVRRGSYNEQFF,TGCAGCGTCAGGCGCGGGTCCTACAATGAGCAGTTCTTC
-,TRBJ2-2,-,TRBV7-2,CASSLEGVRGGELFF,TGTGCCAGCAGCTTAGAAGGGGTCAGGGGCGGGGAGCTGTTTTTT
-,TRBJ2-3,-,TRBV6-6,CASRVASDTQYF,TGTGCGTCCAGGGTAGCCTCAGATACGCAGTATTTT
-,TRBJ1-1,-,TRBV4-2,CASRFGPVAFF,TGTGCCAGCAGGTTTGGGCCGGTGGCTTTCTTT
TRBD2,TRBJ2-1,few,TRBV7-2,CASSFGGGAGEQFF,TGTGCCAGCAGCTTCGGCGGGGGGGCAGGGGAGCAGTTCTTC
-,TRBJ1-1,-,TRBV5-1,CASASGGVLTEAFF,TGCGCCAGCGCCAGCGGGGGGGTGTTAACTGAAGCTTTCTTT
-,TRBJ2-2,-,TRBV21-1,CAGSKGGTGELFF,TGTGCCGGCAGCAAAGGCGGCACCGGGGAGCTGTTTTTT
-,TRBJ1-1,few,TRBV27,CASSLYPPFPGLAEAFF,TGTGCCAGCAGTTTATATCCCCCTTTTCCAGGGCTGGCTGAAGCTTTCTTT
-,TRBJ1-2,-,TRBV7-9,CASSFRLGRAFEGYTF,TGTGCCAGCAGCTTTCGTCTAGGCCGCGCTTTCGAAGGCTACACCTTC
-,TRBJ1-2,-,TRBV4-3,CASSQVAGLIYGYTF,TGCGCCAGCAGCCAAGTCGCAGGGCTTATCTATGGCTACACCTTC
TRBD1,TRBJ1-1,-,TRBV7-2,CASSLGQGAKGAFF,TGTGCCAGCAGCTTAGGGCAGGGGGCGAAAGGAGCTTTCTTT
-,TRBJ2-7,once,TRBV5-1,CASSQTAYEQYF,TGCGCCAGCAGTCAAACGGCCTACGAGCAGTACTTC
-,TRBJ1-2,-,TRBV30,CAWSAPGSLYGYTF,TGTGCCTGGAGCGCACCAGGCTCCCTCTATGGCTACACCTTC
-,TRBJ1-5,-,TRBV29-1,CSVSANQGQPQHF,TGCAGCGTTTCGGCTAACCAGGGACAGCCCCAGCATTTT
-,TRBJ2-1,-,TRBV5-1,CASSLALNEQFF,TGCGCCAGCAGCTTGGCGTTAAATGAGCAGTTCTTC
-,TRBJ2-7,-,TRBV5-1,CASSLSGGSYEQYF,TGCGCCAGCAGCTTAAGTGGGGGGTCCTACGAGCAGTACTTC
-,TRBJ1-6,-,TRBV19,CASSMGGSSYNSPLHF,TGTGCCAGTAGTATGGGGGGAAGCTCCTATAATTCACCCCTCCACTTT
TRBD1,TRBJ2-7,-,TRBV4-1,CASKAGQGYEQYF,TGCGCCAGCAAGGCGGGACAGGGCTACGAGCAGTACTTC
-,TRBJ2-2,-,TRBV7-2,CASSSPTMNTGELFF,TGTGCCAGCAGCTCCCCGACAATGAACACCGGGGAGCTGTTTTTT
-,TRBJ2-7,once,TRBV28,CASSFLGSTSYEQYF,TGTGCCAGCAGTTTCCTGGGCAGTACCTCCTACGAGCAGTACTTC
TRBD2,TRBJ2-7,-,TRBV29-1,CSVQGLAGVSYEQYF,TGCAGCGTTCAGGGACTAGCGGGAGTCTCATACGAGCAGTACTTC
-,TRBJ2-7,-,TRBV25-1,CASSELLGRGTYEQYF,TGTGCCAGCAGTGAATTATTGGGCAGGGGCACCTACGAGCAGTACTTC
TRBD1,TRBJ2-2,few,TRBV14,CASSQGSRDRSNTGELFF,TGTGCCAGCAGCCAAGGCTCTCGGGACAGATCGAACACCGGGGAGCTGTTTTTT
TRBD1,TRBJ1-5,-,TRBV2,CASSLDRGDQPQHF,TGTGCCAGCAGCCTAGACAGGGGAGATCAGCCCCAGCATTTT
-,TRBJ1-3,-,TRBV19,CASRQASGNTIYF,TGTGCCTCCAGACAGGCCTCTGGAAACACCATATATTTT
-,TRBJ2-7,-,TRBV6-5,CASRDTLGGEQYF,TGTGCCAGCAGGGACACCCTCGGGGGCGAGCAGTACTTC
TRBD2,TRBJ2-2,-,TRBV15,CATSRGHSGGTGELFF,TGTGCCACCAGCAGAGGACACAGCGGGGGGACCGGGGAGCTGTTTTTT